This TCR beta chain was sequenced during a study of prognosis after radiotherapy for stage I lung cancer. About the study: Medically, all non-small cell lung cancer patients were deemed inoperable. Metastases at distant sites emerged in a handful of patients after radiotherapy, at a median of 7 months, whereas under 18 showed no significant progression. Whole-study findings and limits: The study found lower Shannon entropy after stereotactic body radiation therapy in patients who developed distant metastases.

In this sample, this clonotype turned up many times. Its specificity is unknown. Genomic DNA was subjected to two-round multiplex PCR for amplification of TCR beta CDR3. Primers (each specific to one TRBV or TRBJ gene) were used in first-round PCR. From the multiplex PCR reads, TCRdb called clonotypes with MiXCR, one entry per CDR3 protein. The sample records approximately 25,000 distinct CDR3 sequences, roughly 40% being singletons. J lost 7 bases, V lost 8 bases, and 12 bases had no gene match. CDR3 length: 14 amino acids. Sequenced material: PBMCs, taken before or after stereotactic body radiation therapy (not recorded which). The chain joins TRBV12-3 or TRBV12-4 to TRBJ1-2, with 8 bases that match TRBD1. This TCR was recovered from a donor at least 50 years old with non-small cell lung cancer. The CDR3 bases are TGTGCCAGCGGCAAGACAGGGGAGAGTGGTGGCTACACCTTC. It translates to CASGKTGESGGYTF.